The 6 T cell receptor beta chains below all came from one sample that was sequenced in a study of CD8 T cells in Susac syndrome. Reverse transcription used about 0.45 to 1 ug RNA and random hexamers. MiXCR, applied by TCRdb to the immunoSEQ multiplex PCR reads, yields one record per CDR3 protein. The sample lists about 83,000 distinct CDR3 sequences; roughly 96% were seen once. Sequencing used CD8+ T cells from PBMCs. These receptor sequences come from a human donor with Susac syndrome.

The chain carries TRBV29-1 and TRBJ1-1; D gene unclear. This CDR3 contains 11 residues. The germline V gene encodes CDR1 SQVTM and CDR2 ANQGSEA. Trimming removed 5 bases at V and 1 base at J, with 5 bases between. CDR3 nucleotides: TGCAGCGTTAGGGAGAACACTGAAGCTTTCTTT. Amino acids: CSVRENTEAFF.

The chain couples TRBV19 to TRBJ1-1; D call uncertain. V gave up 3 bases and J gave up 2 bases, with 7 bases separating them. The CDR3 totals 13 residues. CDR1 is LNHDA and CDR2 is SQIVND in the germline V gene (reference sequence). The CDR3 DNA reads as TGTGCCAGTAGTATTGCCCAAAACACTGAAGCTTTCTTT. This codes for CASSIAQNTEAFF. Full variable domain (rest looked up from reference TRBV19 and TRBJ1-1): DGGITQSPKYLFRKEGQNVTLSCEQNLNHDAMYWYRQDPGQGLRLIYYSQIVNDFQKGDIAEGYSVSREKKESFPLTVTSAQKNPTAFYLCASSIAQNTEAFFGQGTRLTVV.

The chain recombines TRBV7-9 with TRBJ2-5; tentatively, D is TRBD1 (5 bases). The CDR3 spans 13 residues. The germline V gene encodes CDR1 SEHNR and CDR2 FQNEAQ (reference sequence). Trimming stripped 10 bases from V and 0 bases from J, with 12 bases between. The CDR3 reads CAIRQYDQETQYF. The CDR3 DNA reads as TGTGCCATTCGACAGTACGACCAAGAGACCCAGTACTTC.

The chain uses TRBV20-1 and TRBJ2-1; TRBD1 matches 11 bases. V lost 6 bases to trimming and J lost 6 bases; unmatched junction nucleotides: 4. CDR1 is DFQATT, CDR2 SNEGSKA, per germline (reference sequence). This CDR3 comprises 13 residues. This CDR3 is CSAFGTGGNEQFF. The CDR3 nucleotides read TGCAGTGCCTTCGGGACAGGGGGCAATGAGCAGTTCTTC.

The gene calls are TRBV20-1 and TRBJ2-7; 7 bases align to TRBD2. From germline, CDR1 is DFQATT and CDR2 SNEGSKA (reference sequence). This CDR3 has 13 amino acids. The junction had 6 bases not matched to a gene; V was cut back by 3 bases and J by 4 bases. The chain's CDR3 is CSARGGYSYEQYF. The CDR3 coding sequence is TGCAGTGCTAGGGGGGGGTACTCGTACGAGCAGTACTTC.

V is TRBV20-1 and J is TRBJ1-1; 8 bases are shared with TRBD1. Germline-derived CDR1 and CDR2 are DFQATT and SNEGSKA (reference sequence). There are 15 residues in the CDR3. The trim removed 5 bases at V and 8 bases at J, leaving 16 bases unmatched. The CDR3 region has the DNA TGCAGTGCTCCCCGACAGGGGAAACTCCTAGGCGAAGCTTTCTTT. Protein product: CSAPRQGKLLGEAFF.